The table lists the clone carrying this T cell receptor (beta chain) with many counts. The target antigen is unknown. Each donor (without exception) was a healthy Caucasian. The data derive from a study of identical twins. Regarding the study as a whole: Zero-insertion analyses were open to partial confounding by invariant MAIT and iNKT cells. Conclusions rested on cross-sectional statistics rather than following the same donors.

One entry per CDR3 protein results from TCRdb running MiXCR on the 5' RACE reads. The sample has a few hundred thousand distinct CDR3 sequences; around 18% are singletons. The TCR originated in a man aged 45-65 years in good health. Sequencing used naive T cells sorted from blood.

CDR3 nucleotides: TGTGCCAGCTCAAGGGGGACCTCCTACGAGCAGTACTTC. Its protein product is CASSRGTSYEQYF. The V and J genes are TRBV6-1 and TRBJ2-7, with a tentative D call TRBD1 (6 bases). The CDR3 loop spans 13 amino acids. Looked up from germline, CDR1 is MNHNS and CDR2 is SASEGT. V was clipped by 8 bases and J by 0 bases, with 11 bases between them.